The next 3 T cell receptor beta chains were all read from a single sample in a study of CXCR3-negative and CXCR3-positive naive CD8 T cells. Study conclusions and caveats: Against CXCR3-negative naive cells, CXCR3-positive naive cells showed more hydrophobic TRB CDR3s.

The antigens these receptors bind are not known. The authors made the TRB cDNA libraries by 5' RACE using UMI labels. Using the 5' RACE reads, TCRdb records one entry per CDR3 protein without DNA. The sample includes roughly 130,000 distinct CDR3 sequences. Sequenced: naive CXCR3+ CD8+ T cells from blood. Subset given: CD45RO-CCR7+CD27+CD95- naive CD8+ T cells expressing CXCR3 (TNR3+). The source is a human donor in good health. Some clones in this sample may be carry-over from other donors' samples.

Here the CDR3 reads CSVGDRGLRTEAFF. The V gene is TRBV29-1, the J gene TRBJ1-1; TCRdb proposes TRBD1, but this gene call is untestable without DNA. The germline V gene encodes CDR1 SQVTM and CDR2 ANQGSEA. The CDR3 runs to 14 residues. The entire variable domain, with the rest obtained from reference TRBV29-1 and TRBJ1-1, is as follows: SAVISQKPSRDICQRGTSLTIQCQVDSQVTMMFWYRQQPGQSLTLIATANQGSEATYESGFVIDKFPISRPNLTFSTLTVSNMSPEDSSIYLCSVGDRGLRTEAFFGQGTRLTVV.

The chain couples TRBV7-9 to TRBJ2-3; as DNA is missing, the TRBD2 call by TCRdb cannot be tested. CDR3 length: 15 amino acids. The germline gives CDR1 SEHNR, CDR2 FQNEAQ (reference sequence). This CDR3 reads CASSLEEGGADTQYF.

The rearrangement links TRBV7-8 to TRBJ2-7. The CDR3 has 12 amino acids. The germline gives CDR1 SGHVS, CDR2 FQNEAQ. CDR3 protein: CATRDRSYEQYF.